The source of this T cell receptor (beta chain) is a study of T cells in tuberculosis. Study-wide findings and caveats: GMM-specific TCRs were nearer to active tuberculosis alpha repertoires, suggesting expansion. Active tuberculosis patients had shorter CDR3-alpha; the beta difference was nonsignificant.

This CDR3 is built from 14 residues. Germline lookup yields CDR1 MNHNS and CDR2 SASEGT. V gave up 7 bases and J gave up 6 bases, with 15 bases separating them. Turning to this clone: The antigen is unknown.

Generated by immunoSEQ multiplex PCR, the TCRdb table keeps only in-frame clones and is missing some. Among tens of thousands of clones listed, roughly 92% were seen once. Tuberculin skin test and IGRA determined adolescents' latent tuberculosis status at entry. Sequencing was done on a sample of PBMCs. The chain joins TRBV6-1 to TRBJ1-4; a possible D gene is TRBD1 (6 bases). The origin of this receptor is a donor aged 10-30 years with latent tuberculosis or without tuberculosis infection. Some clones in this sample may be carry-over from other donors' samples. CDR3 in amino acids: CASIDRGADEKLFF. The CDR3 DNA follows: TGTGCCAGCATCGATCGGGGGGCGGATGAAAAACTGTTTTTT.